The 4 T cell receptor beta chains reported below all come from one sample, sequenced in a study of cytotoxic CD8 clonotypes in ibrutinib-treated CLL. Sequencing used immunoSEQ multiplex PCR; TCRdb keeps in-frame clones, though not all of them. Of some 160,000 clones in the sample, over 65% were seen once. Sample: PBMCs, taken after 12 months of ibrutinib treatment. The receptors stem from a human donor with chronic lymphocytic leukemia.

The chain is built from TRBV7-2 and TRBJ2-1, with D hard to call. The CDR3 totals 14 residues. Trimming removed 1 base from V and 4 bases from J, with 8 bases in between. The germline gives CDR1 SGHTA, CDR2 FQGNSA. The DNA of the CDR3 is TGTGCCAGCAGCTTAGGTCAGAATTACAATGAGCAGTTCTTC. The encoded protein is CASSLGQNYNEQFF.

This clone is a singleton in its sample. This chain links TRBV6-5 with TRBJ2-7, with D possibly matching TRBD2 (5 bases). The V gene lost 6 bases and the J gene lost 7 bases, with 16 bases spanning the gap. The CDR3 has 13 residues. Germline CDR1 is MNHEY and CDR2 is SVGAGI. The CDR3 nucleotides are TGTGCCAGCAGCTCCAGGTCCACGGGGGAGCAGTACTTC. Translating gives CASSSRSTGEQYF.

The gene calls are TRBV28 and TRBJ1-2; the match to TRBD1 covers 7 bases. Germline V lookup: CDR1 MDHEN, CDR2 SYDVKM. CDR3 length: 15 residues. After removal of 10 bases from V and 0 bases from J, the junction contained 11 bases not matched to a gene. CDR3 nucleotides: TGTGCCACCTCCCCATGGGACAGCACTAACTATGGCTACACCTTC. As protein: CATSPWDSTNYGYTF.

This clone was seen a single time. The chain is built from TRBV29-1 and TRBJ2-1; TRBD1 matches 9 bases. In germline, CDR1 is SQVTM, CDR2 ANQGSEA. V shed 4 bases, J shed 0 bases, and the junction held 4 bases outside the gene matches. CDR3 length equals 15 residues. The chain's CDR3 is CSVVGQGPSYNEQFF. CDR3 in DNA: TGCAGCGTTGTGGGACAGGGTCCCTCCTACAATGAGCAGTTCTTC.